This paragraph reports one T cell receptor beta chain. PCR primers comprised 60 Vbeta and 13 Jbeta primers. Profiling relied on immunoSEQ multiplex PCR, and the TCRdb table lists in-frame clones only, not all of them. The sample carries under 110,000 clones, around 79% recorded once. This entry comes from a study of cytomegalovirus exposure and HLA in healthy donors. Source material: PBMCs. The sequence was obtained from a woman in her forties in good health and CMV-seronegative.

The CDR3 DNA reads as TGTGCCAGCGGAGGTGGCAATCAGCCCCAGCATTTT. Translation gives CASGGGNQPQHF. The rearrangement links TRBV6-5 to TRBJ1-5; no reliable D call. V was shortened by 8 bases and J by 2 bases, with 7 bases between the two germline ends. Germline V lookup: CDR1 MNHEY, CDR2 SVGAGI. This CDR3 spans 12 amino acids.